The 8 T cell receptor beta chains in this list originate from one sample, sequenced in a study of cytotoxic CD8 clonotypes in ibrutinib-treated CLL. Sequenced by immunoSEQ multiplex PCR; TCRdb stores in-frame clones only, minus some. Here the sample spans about 130,000 clones, approximately 83% being singletons. Source: PBMCs, taken after 24 months of ibrutinib treatment. The source of these receptors is a human donor with chronic lymphocytic leukemia.

This chain joins TRBV19 and TRBJ1-6; 7 bases line up with TRBD1. CDR1 and CDR2 (germline): LNHDA, SQIVND (reference sequence). The CDR3 is 16 amino acids. Unmatched junction bases numbered 12, after V lost 5 bases and J lost 8 bases. CDR3 sequence (DNA): TGTGCCAGTAGTCGCCGGGGGAGGGGGCTTTATTCACCCCTCCACTTT. Protein sequence: CASSRRGRGLYSPLHF. The variable domain in full, completed from reference TRBV19 and TRBJ1-6, reads DGGITQSPKYLFRKEGQNVTLSCEQNLNHDAMYWYRQDPGQGLRLIYYSQIVNDFQKGDIAEGYSVSREKKESFPLTVTSAQKNPTAFYLCASSRRGRGLYSPLHFGNGTRLTVT.

The rearrangement links TRBV11-3 to TRBJ2-3; the match to TRBD2 covers 7 bases. The CDR3 has 14 amino acids. V trimming: 7 bases; J trimming: 3 bases; junction bases outside the gene matches: 7. Germline CDR1 reads SGHNT; CDR2 reads YENEEA. CDR3 nucleotide sequence: TGTGCCAGCACCCGGCGGGGGAGTACAGATACGCAGTATTTT. Translated: CASTRRGSTDTQYF.

This chain links TRBV6-6 with TRBJ1-1; D call uncertain. The CDR3 sequence is 12 residues long. From germline, CDR1 is MNHNY and CDR2 SVGAGI (reference sequence). Trimming stripped 6 bases from V and 5 bases from J, with 10 bases between. The CDR3 nucleotides read TGTGCCAGCAGCCAAGGAGGTACTGAAGCTTTCTTT. It codes for CASSQGGTEAFF.

V and J are TRBV30 and TRBJ2-3; TRBD1 or TRBD2 may be the D gene (5 bases each). V was cut by 8 bases and J by 1 base, with 13 bases left in between. Per germline, CDR1 GTSNPN and CDR2 SVGIG (reference sequence). The CDR3 totals 13 residues. CDR3 sequence reads: CARRGTRTDTQYF. The CDR3 nucleotides are TGTGCCCGCCGGGGCACCCGCACAGATACGCAGTATTTT.

This clone was observed once. The V call is TRBV29-1, the J call TRBJ1-1, with 9 bases identical to TRBD1. The CDR3 length is 12 residues. In germline, CDR1 is SQVTM, CDR2 ANQGSEA. After removal of 7 bases from V and 4 bases from J, the junction contained 4 bases not matched to a gene. The CDR3 reads CSAGQGSTEAFF. The CDR3 nucleotides are TGCAGCGCGGGACAGGGTTCCACTGAAGCTTTCTTT.

The chain joins TRBV4-2 to TRBJ2-7; D ambiguous. Germline CDR1 is LGHNA and CDR2 is YNFKEQ. CDR3 length: 15 amino acids. V lost 0 bases and J lost 0, with 9 bases in between. CDR3: CASSQDRSLSYEQYF. CDR3 coding DNA: TGTGCCAGCAGCCAAGATCGCAGTCTCTCCTACGAGCAGTACTTC.

V and J are TRBV28 and TRBJ1-4, with a weak D call TRBD1 (6 bases). The CDR3 covers 17 residues. Deletions cut 4 bases from V and 11 bases from J, with 26 bases between. Germline CDR1 MDHEN, CDR2 SYDVKM. CDR3 DNA: TGTGCCAGCAGTTCTTCAACCGGGACACGCATGGCGGGGAAACTGTTTTTT. This translates into CASSSSTGTRMAGKLFF. Filled out from reference TRBV28 and TRBJ1-4, the complete variable domain reads DVKVTQSSRYLVKRTGEKVFLECVQDMDHENMFWYRQDPGLGLRLIYFSYDVKMKEKGDIPEGYSVSREKKERFSLILESASTNQTSMYLCASSSSTGTRMAGKLFFGSGTQLSVL.

This clone has only one observation. This chain links TRBV29-1 with TRBJ2-3; 10 nucleotides line up with TRBD2. Germline CDR1 and CDR2: SQVTM and ANQGSEA. The J segment lost 7 bases and the V segment lost 4 bases, leaving 8 bases of the junction unmatched. CDR3 length equals 14 residues. The CDR3 is CSVGGLAGVNTQYF. The CDR3 nucleotides read TGCAGCGTTGGGGGTCTAGCGGGAGTAAATACGCAGTATTTT.